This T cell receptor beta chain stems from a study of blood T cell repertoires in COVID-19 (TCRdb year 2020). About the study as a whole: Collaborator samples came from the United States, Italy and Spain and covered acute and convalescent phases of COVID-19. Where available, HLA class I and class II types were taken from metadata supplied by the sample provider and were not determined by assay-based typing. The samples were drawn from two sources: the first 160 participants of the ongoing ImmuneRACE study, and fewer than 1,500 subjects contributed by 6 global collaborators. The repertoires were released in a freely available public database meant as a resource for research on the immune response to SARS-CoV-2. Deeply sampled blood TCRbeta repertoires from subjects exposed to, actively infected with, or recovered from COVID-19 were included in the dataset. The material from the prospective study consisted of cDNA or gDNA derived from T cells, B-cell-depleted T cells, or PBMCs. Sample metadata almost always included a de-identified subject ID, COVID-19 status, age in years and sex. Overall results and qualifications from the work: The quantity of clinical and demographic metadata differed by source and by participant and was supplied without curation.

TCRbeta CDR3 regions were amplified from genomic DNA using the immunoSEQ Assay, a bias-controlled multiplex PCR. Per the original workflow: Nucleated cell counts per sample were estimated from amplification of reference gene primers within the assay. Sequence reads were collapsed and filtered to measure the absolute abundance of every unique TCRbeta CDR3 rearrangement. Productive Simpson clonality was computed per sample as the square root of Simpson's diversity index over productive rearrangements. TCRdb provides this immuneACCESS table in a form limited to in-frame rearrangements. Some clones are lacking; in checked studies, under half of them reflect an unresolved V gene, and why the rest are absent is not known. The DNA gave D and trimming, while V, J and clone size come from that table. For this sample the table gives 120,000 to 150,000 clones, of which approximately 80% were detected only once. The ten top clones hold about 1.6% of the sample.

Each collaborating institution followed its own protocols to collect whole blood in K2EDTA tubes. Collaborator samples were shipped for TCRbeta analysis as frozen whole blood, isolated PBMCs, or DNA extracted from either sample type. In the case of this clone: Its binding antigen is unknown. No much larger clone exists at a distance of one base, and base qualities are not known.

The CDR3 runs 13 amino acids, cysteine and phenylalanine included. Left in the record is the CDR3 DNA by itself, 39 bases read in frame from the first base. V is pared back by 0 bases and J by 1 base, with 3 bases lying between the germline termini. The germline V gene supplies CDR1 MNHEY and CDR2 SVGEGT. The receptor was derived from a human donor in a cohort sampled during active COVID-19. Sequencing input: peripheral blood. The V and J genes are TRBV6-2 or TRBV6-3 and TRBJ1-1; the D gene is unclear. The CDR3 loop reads CASSYSQNTEAFF. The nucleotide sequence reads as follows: TGTGCCAGCAGTTACTCCCAGAACACTGAAGCTTTCTTT.